The present T cell receptor beta chain was sequenced within a study of blood T cell repertoires in COVID-19. Study summary: Collection of acute and convalescent COVID-19 samples took place in the United States, Italy and Spain.

This study enrolled people aged roughly 18 to 100 from around 26 US geographic areas. Assignments of participants to cohorts depended upon their own reported clinical history. Germline CDR1 MNHEY, CDR2 SVGAGI. V shed 8 bases and J shed 2 bases, with 16 bases lying between them. The length of the CDR3 is 15 residues. Original methodology: Reference gene primer amplification gave estimated nucleated cell counts. Only in-frame clones appear in the TCRdb table, and some are missing; sequencing was by immunoSEQ multiplex PCR. Clone size and V and J calls were adopted from that table, with D and trimming inferred from the DNA. This repertoire shows 210,000 or so clones, about four fifths found once; its top ten account for more than 8.5%.

This TCR was sampled from a woman aged 50 to 60 with acute COVID-19. Specimen: PBMCs or T cells enriched from blood (not recorded which). The V call is TRBV6-5, the J call TRBJ2-4; D gene unclear. CDR3 DNA: TGTGCCAGCGACGAAGTCCGAGGATCCAAAAACATTCAGTACTTC. It is translated as CASDEVRGSKNIQYF.